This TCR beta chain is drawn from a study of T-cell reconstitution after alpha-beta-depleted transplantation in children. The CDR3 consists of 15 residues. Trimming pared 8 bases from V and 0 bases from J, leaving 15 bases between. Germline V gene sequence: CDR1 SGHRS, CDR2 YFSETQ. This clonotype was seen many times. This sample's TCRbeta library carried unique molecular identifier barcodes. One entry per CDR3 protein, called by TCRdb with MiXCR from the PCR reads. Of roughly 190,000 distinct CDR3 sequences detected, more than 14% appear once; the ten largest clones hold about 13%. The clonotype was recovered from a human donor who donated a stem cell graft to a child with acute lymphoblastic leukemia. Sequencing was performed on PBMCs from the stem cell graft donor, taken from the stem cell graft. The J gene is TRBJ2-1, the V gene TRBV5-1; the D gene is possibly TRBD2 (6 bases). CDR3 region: CASKDGSNSYNEQFF. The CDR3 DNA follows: TGCGCCAGTAAAGACGGGAGTAACTCCTACAATGAGCAGTTCTTC.